This T cell receptor beta chain was found in a study of regulatory T cells in long-lasting Graves disease. Background on the study: New Graves' disease cases had less than 3 months of antithyroid drugs.

Time point of the sample: newly diagnosed GD, antithyroid drugs for less than 3 months. The TCR library was prepared using RNA isolated from PBMCs. Each of the patients was recruited from an endocrinology department situated in Xi'an, China. Germline V gene sequence: CDR1 SGHKS, CDR2 YYEKEE (reference sequence). This CDR3 region has 15 residues. With 2 bases removed from V and 1 base from J, the gap between germline ends came to 10 bases. This clonotype was seen ten or more times. Its target is unknown. The study, taken as a whole, reports: Persistent disease exhibited a predilection for TRBV28, TRBJ1-2 and TRBJ2-5.

iRepertoire HTBI primers and Arm-PCR of CDR3 regions built TCR beta libraries. TCRdb redid the calling of the multiplex PCR reads with MiXCR, one entry per CDR3 protein. The table lists approximately 540,000 distinct CDR3 sequences, about 12% of them singletons. These same records also appear under a second study, on T cells in Graves' hyperthyroidism and ophthalmopathy.

The specimen comprised peripheral blood mononuclear cells (PBMCs), sampled at new diagnosis, from a patient treated with antithyroid drugs. The TCR comes from a woman aged 25 to 45 with Graves disease. The V gene is TRBV5-5, the J gene TRBJ1-5; D gene uncertain. CDR3 nucleotides: TGTGCCAGCAGCTTTGCTCTAGCGAGCAATCAGCCCCAGCATTTT. This gives the protein CASSFALASNQPQHF.